Listed below are T cell receptor beta chains from one sample, sequenced in a study of cytomegalovirus exposure and HLA in healthy donors. The assay was immunoSEQ multiplex PCR, and TCRdb's table has in-frame clones only and misses some. This table has 95,000 to 110,000 clones, 77% appearing once. Input material: PBMCs. These receptors all stem from a male donor in good health and CMV-seronegative. Each CDR3 is given with its conserved first and last residue. The D gene is left open where the match is weak. Clone size, where shown, is once, few, many, or a class for clones that have expanded.

CDR3aa	CDR3nt	d_gene	v_gene	j_gene	abundance
CAISERAGGTANYGYTF	TGTGCCATCAGTGAGAGGGCAGGGGGGACGGCTAACTATGGCTACACCTTC	TRBD1	TRBV10-3	TRBJ1-2	once
CASHSSGVGYEQYF	TGTGCCAGCCACTCCTCAGGGGTTGGGTACGAGCAGTACTTC	NA	TRBV27	TRBJ2-7	NA
CASSLFSYNEQFF	TGTGCCAGCAGCCTTTTTTCCTACAATGAGCAGTTCTTC	NA	TRBV2	TRBJ2-1	NA
CASSFRGTGELFF	TGTGCCAGCAGCTTCCGGGGAACCGGGGAGCTGTTTTTT	NA	TRBV11-3	TRBJ2-2	NA
CSAVRNEQFF	TGCAGTGCGGTGCGGAATGAGCAGTTCTTC	NA	TRBV20-1	TRBJ2-1	NA
CASREGGANTGELFF	TGTGCCAGCAGGGAGGGCGGCGCGAACACCGGGGAGCTGTTTTTT	NA	TRBV9	TRBJ2-2	NA
CASSNMDSRTDTQYF	TGTGCCAGTAGTAACATGGACAGTCGCACAGATACGCAGTATTTT	NA	TRBV19	TRBJ2-3	NA
CAWSDPTGLSNQPQHF	TGTGCCTGGAGTGACCCGACAGGATTGAGCAATCAGCCCCAGCATTTT	NA	TRBV30	TRBJ1-5	NA
CATSRGRGAGSQPQHF	TGTGCCACCAGCAGAGGCAGGGGGGCTGGAAGTCAGCCCCAGCATTTT	TRBD1	TRBV15	TRBJ1-5	once
CASRRENYGYTF	TGTGCTAGTCGGAGGGAGAACTATGGCTACACCTTC	NA	TRBV12-5	TRBJ1-2	NA
CASQEGQAWDGYTF	TGTGCCAGCCAAGAAGGACAGGCCTGGGATGGCTACACCTTC	TRBD1	TRBV6-1	TRBJ1-2	NA
CASTFNSEAFF	TGTGCCAGCACTTTTAACAGTGAAGCTTTCTTT	NA	TRBV6-6	TRBJ1-1	NA
CASSGAGQGGYTF	TGTGCCAGCAGTGGGGCAGGGCAGGGGGGCTACACCTTC	NA	TRBV6-1	TRBJ1-2	few
CASSRLQGASEAFF	TGTGCCAGCAGTCGCTTACAGGGGGCATCTGAAGCTTTCTTT	TRBD1	TRBV6-6	TRBJ1-1	NA
CASSLWGGGLQPQHF	TGTGCCAGCAGTTTATGGGGCGGGGGGTTACAGCCCCAGCATTTT	NA	TRBV27	TRBJ1-5	once
CASSELRGVNTEAFF	TGTGCCAGCAGTGAACTTCGCGGAGTGAACACTGAAGCTTTCTTT	NA	TRBV6-1	TRBJ1-1	NA
CASSYGRANEKLFF	TGTGCCAGCAGTTACGGCAGGGCTAATGAAAAACTGTTTTTT	NA	TRBV6-5	TRBJ1-4	NA
CATSRAGDPANYGYTF	TGTGCCACCAGCAGAGCAGGGGACCCTGCTAACTATGGCTACACCTTC	NA	TRBV15	TRBJ1-2	NA
CASSTNSRHEKLFF	TGTGCCAGCAGTACGAACAGTCGTCACGAAAAACTGTTTTTT	NA	TRBV27	TRBJ1-4	few
CASSVAASGSYEQYF	TGTGCCAGCAGTGTTGCCGCTAGCGGTTCCTACGAGCAGTACTTC	TRBD2	TRBV6-1	TRBJ2-7	NA
CASSGQLNTGELFF	TGTGCCAGCAGTGGGCAGCTGAACACCGGGGAGCTGTTTTTT	NA	TRBV27	TRBJ2-2	NA
CASSEDRGTDTQYF	TGTGCCAGCAGTGAGGACAGGGGGACAGATACGCAGTATTTT	TRBD1	TRBV6-1	TRBJ2-3	few
CASRRESFSETQYF	TGTGCCAGTAGGAGGGAATCGTTTTCTGAGACCCAGTACTTC	NA	TRBV19	TRBJ2-5	NA
CASSMSGQGLFYGYTF	TGTGCCAGTAGTATGTCGGGACAGGGGTTGTTCTATGGCTACACCTTC	TRBD1	TRBV19	TRBJ1-2	once
CASVETGGYTEAFF	TGTGCCAGCGTGGAAACAGGGGGATACACTGAAGCTTTCTTT	TRBD1	TRBV6-1	TRBJ1-1	few
CASSQIRGAYEQYF	TGTGCCAGCAGCCAAATCAGGGGCGCCTACGAGCAGTACTTC	NA	TRBV7-6	TRBJ2-7	few
CASSHRGGRETQYF	TGTGCCAGCAGCCACAGGGGGGGAAGAGAGACCCAGTACTTC	NA	TRBV25-1	TRBJ2-5	NA
CASRRDRASSYEQYF	TGTGCCAGCAGGCGGGACAGGGCTAGCTCCTACGAGCAGTACTTC	TRBD1	TRBV27	TRBJ2-7	NA
CASSLGQVNTEAFF	TGCGCCAGCAGCTTGGGACAGGTCAACACTGAGGCTTTCTTT	NA	TRBV5-1	TRBJ1-1	NA
CASSPSVGQGYNEQFF	TGCGCCAGCAGCCCGTCAGTAGGACAGGGCTACAATGAGCAGTTCTTC	TRBD1	TRBV5-1	TRBJ2-1	few
CASSIGQTIYNEQFF	TGTGCCAGTAGTATAGGGCAGACAATCTACAATGAGCAGTTCTTC	NA	TRBV19	TRBJ2-1	NA
CAWSVTRAKNQAQYF	TGTGCCTGGAGTGTTACGAGGGCCAAAAACCAGGCCCAGTACTTC	NA	TRBV30	TRBJ2-5	NA
CASSLNSEANVLTF	TGCGCCAGCAGCCTCAACTCTGAGGCCAACGTCCTGACTTTC	NA	TRBV5-1	TRBJ2-6	NA
CASRTQGAGGELFF	TGTGCCAGCAGGACACAGGGGGCCGGCGGGGAGCTGTTTTTT	TRBD1	TRBV6-5	TRBJ2-2	NA
CAWSHTGFEQYF	TGTGCCTGGAGTCACACGGGGTTCGAGCAGTACTTC	NA	TRBV30	TRBJ2-7	NA
CASSLTSGSEETQYF	TGTGCCAGCAGTTTAACTAGCGGGAGCGAAGAGACCCAGTACTTC	TRBD2	TRBV27	TRBJ2-5	NA
CASSGQGAGANVLTF	TGTGCCAGCAGCGGACAGGGAGCTGGGGCCAACGTCCTGACTTTC	TRBD1	TRBV11-2	TRBJ2-6	NA
CASSYRGRGNQPQHF	TGTGCCAGCAGTTACAGGGGGCGAGGCAATCAGCCCCAGCATTTT	TRBD1	TRBV6-5	TRBJ1-5	NA
CASSSPGLAGEETQYF	TGTGCCAGCAGCTCGCCTGGACTAGCGGGTGAGGAGACCCAGTACTTC	TRBD2	TRBV7-9	TRBJ2-5	once
CATSRQQGYEQYF	TGTGCCACCAGCAGGCAGCAGGGTTACGAGCAGTACTTC	NA	TRBV15	TRBJ2-7	few